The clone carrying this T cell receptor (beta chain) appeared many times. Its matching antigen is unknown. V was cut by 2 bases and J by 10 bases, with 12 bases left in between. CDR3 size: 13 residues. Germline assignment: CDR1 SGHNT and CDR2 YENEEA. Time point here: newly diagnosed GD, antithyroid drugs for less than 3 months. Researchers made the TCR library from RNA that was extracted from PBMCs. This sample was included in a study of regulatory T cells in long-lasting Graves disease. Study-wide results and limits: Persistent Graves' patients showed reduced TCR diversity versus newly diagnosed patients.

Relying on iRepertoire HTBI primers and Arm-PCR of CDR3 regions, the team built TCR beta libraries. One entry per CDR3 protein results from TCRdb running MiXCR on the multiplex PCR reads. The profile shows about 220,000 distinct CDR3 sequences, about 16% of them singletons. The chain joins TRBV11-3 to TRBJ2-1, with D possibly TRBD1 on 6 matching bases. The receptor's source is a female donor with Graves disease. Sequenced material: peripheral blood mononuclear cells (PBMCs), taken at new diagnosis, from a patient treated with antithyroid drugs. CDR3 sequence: CASSLTGYGEQFF. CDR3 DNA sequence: TGTGCCAGCAGCTTAACAGGGTATGGGGAGCAGTTCTTC.